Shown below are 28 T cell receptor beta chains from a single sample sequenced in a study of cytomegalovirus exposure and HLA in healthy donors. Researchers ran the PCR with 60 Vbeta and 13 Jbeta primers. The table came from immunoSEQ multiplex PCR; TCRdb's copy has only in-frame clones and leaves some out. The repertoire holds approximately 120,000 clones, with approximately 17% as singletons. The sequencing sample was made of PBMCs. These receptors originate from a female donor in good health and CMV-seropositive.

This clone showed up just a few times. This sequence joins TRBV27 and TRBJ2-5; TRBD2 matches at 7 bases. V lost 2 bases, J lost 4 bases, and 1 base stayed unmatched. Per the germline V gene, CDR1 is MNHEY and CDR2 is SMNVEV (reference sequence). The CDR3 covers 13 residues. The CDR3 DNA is TGTGCCAGCAGTTTAGCGGGAGTAGAGACCCAGTACTTC. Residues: CASSLAGVETQYF.

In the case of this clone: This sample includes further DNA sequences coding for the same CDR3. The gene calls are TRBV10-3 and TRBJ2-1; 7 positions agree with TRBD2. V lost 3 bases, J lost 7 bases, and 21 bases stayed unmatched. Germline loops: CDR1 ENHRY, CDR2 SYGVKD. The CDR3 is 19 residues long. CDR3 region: CAISELAALTSVKPNEQFF. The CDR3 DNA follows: TGTGCCATCAGTGAATTAGCTGCCCTCACTAGCGTCAAACCTAATGAGCAGTTCTTC.

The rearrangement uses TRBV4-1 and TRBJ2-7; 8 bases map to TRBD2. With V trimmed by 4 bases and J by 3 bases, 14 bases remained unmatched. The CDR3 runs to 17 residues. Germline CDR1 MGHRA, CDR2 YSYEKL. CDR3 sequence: CASSRQGRTTSVYEQYF. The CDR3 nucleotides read TGCGCCAGCAGCCGCCAAGGAAGGACGACTAGCGTCTACGAGCAGTACTTC.

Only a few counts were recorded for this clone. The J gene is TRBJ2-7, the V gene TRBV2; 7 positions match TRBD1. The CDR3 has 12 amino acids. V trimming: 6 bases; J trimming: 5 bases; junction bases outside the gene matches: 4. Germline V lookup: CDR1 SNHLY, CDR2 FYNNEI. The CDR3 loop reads CASSLTGHEQYF. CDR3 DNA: TGTGCCAGCAGCTTGACAGGGCACGAGCAGTACTTC.

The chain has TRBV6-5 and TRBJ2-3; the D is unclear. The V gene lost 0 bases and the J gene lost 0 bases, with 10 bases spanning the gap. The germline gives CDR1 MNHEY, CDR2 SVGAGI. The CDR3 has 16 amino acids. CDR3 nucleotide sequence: TGTGCCAGCAGTTACTCGAGACTTTCTAGCACAGATACGCAGTATTTT. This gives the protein CASSYSRLSSTDTQYF.

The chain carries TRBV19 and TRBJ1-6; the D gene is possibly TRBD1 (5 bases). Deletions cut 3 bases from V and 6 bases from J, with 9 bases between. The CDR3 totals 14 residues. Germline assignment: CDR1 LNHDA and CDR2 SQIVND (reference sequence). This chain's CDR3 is CASSMGLLNSPLHF. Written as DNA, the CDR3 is TGTGCCAGTAGTATGGGACTCCTTAATTCACCCCTCCACTTT.

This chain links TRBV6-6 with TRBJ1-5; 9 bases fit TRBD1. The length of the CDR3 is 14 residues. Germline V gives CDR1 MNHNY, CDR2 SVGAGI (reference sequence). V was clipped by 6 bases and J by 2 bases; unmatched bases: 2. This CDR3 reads CASRGQGGNQPQHF. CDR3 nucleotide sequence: TGTGCCAGCAGGGGACAGGGAGGCAATCAGCCCCAGCATTTT.

For the CDR3, the DNA is TGTGCCAGCAGTGACGAGGGAACGACTCATAGCAATCAGCCCCAGCATTTT. Amino acid sequence: CASSDEGTTHSNQPQHF. The J gene is TRBJ1-5, the V gene TRBV2; D is ambiguous. V gave up 3 bases and J gave up 0 bases, with 15 bases separating them. The CDR3 covers 17 residues. Germline V gene sequence: CDR1 SNHLY, CDR2 FYNNEI. The complete variable domain, with remaining parts taken from reference TRBV2 and TRBJ1-5, reads EPEVTQTPSHQVTQMGQEVILRCVPISNHLYFYWYRQILGQKVEFLVSFYNNEISEKSEIFDDQFSVERPDGSNFTLKIRSTKLEDSAMYFCASSDEGTTHSNQPQHFGDGTRLSIL.

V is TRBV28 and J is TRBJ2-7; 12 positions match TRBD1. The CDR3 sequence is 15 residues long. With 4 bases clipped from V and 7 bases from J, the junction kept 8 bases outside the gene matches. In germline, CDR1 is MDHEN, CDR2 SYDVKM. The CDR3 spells CASSSPGTGGREQYF. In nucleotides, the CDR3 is TGTGCCAGCAGTTCCCCCGGGACAGGGGGCAGGGAGCAGTACTTC.

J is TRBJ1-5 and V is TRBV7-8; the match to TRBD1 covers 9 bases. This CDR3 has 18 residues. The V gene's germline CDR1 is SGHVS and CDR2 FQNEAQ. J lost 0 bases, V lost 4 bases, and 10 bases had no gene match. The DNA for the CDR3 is TGTGCCAGCAGCTCGGAACCCGGGACAGGGTTTAGCAATCAGCCCCAGCATTTT. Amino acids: CASSSEPGTGFSNQPQHF.

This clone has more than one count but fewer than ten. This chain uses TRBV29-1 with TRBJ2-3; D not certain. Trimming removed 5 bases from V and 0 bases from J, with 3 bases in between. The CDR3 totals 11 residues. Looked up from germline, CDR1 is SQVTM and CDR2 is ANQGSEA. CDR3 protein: CSVTSTDTQYF. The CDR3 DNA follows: TGCAGCGTTACTAGCACAGATACGCAGTATTTT.

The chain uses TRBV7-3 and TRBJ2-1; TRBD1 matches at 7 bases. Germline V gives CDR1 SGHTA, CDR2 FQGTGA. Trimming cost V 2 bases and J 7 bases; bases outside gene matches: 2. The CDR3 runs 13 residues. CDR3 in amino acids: CASSLAGGNEQFF. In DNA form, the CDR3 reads TGTGCCAGCAGCTTAGCAGGGGGAAATGAGCAGTTCTTC.

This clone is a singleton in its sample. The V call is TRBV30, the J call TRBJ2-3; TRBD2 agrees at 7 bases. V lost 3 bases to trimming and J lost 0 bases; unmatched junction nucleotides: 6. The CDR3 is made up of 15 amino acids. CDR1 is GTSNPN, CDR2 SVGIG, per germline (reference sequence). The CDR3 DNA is TGTGCCTGGAGCATACGGGGGGTCAGCACAGATACGCAGTATTTT. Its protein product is CAWSIRGVSTDTQYF.

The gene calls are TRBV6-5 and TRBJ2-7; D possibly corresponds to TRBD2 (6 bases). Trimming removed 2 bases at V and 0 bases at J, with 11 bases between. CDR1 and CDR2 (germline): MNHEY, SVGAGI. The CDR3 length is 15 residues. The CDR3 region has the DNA TGTGCCAGCAGTTACCTTTCCGGGGGCTCCTACGAGCAGTACTTC. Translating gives CASSYLSGGSYEQYF.

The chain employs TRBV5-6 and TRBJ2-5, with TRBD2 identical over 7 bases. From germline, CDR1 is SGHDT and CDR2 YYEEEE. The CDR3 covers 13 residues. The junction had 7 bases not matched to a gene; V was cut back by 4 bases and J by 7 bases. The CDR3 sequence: CASSPPSGGTQYF. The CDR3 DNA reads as TGTGCCAGCAGCCCGCCCTCGGGGGGGACCCAGTACTTC. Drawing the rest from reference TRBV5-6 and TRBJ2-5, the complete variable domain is DAGVTQSPTHLIKTRGQQVTLRCSPKSGHDTVSWYQQALGQGPQFIFQYYEEEERQRGNFPDRFSGHQFPNYSSELNVNALLLGDSALYLCASSPPSGGTQYFGPGTRLLVL.

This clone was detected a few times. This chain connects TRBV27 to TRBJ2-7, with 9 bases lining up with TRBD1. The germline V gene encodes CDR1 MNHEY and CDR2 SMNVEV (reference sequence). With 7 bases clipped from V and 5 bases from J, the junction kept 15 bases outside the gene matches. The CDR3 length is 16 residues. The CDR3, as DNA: TGTGCCAGCACCGAGCGGACAGGGGAGGGCATCCACGAGCAGTACTTC. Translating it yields CASTERTGEGIHEQYF.

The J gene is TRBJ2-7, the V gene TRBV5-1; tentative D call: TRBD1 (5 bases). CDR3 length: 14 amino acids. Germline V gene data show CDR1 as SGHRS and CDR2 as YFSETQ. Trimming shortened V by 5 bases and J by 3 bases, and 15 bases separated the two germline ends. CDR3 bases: TGCGCCAGCAGTCTCACGGACACTCTCTACGAGCAGTACTTC. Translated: CASSLTDTLYEQYF.

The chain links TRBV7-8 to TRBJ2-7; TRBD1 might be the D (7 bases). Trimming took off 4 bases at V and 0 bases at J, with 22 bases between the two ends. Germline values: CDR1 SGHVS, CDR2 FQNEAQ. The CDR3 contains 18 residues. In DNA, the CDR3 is TGTGCCAGCAGCTCGGGGGAAAGGGGGCTAATTCTCTCCTACGAGCAGTACTTC. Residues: CASSSGERGLILSYEQYF.

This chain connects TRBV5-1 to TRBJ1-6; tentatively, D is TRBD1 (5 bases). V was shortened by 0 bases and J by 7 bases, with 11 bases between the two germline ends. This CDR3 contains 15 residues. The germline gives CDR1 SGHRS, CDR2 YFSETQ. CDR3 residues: CASSLAGQGNSPLHF. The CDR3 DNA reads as TGCGCCAGCAGCTTGGCTGGTCAGGGAAATTCACCCCTCCACTTT.

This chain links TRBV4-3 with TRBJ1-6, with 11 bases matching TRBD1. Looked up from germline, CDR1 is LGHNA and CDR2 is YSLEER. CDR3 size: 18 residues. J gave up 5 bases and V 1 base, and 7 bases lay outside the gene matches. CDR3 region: CASSQGARGQGDNSPLHF. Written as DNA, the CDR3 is TGCGCCAGCAGCCAAGGGGCCCGGGGACAGGGGGATAATTCACCCCTCCACTTT.

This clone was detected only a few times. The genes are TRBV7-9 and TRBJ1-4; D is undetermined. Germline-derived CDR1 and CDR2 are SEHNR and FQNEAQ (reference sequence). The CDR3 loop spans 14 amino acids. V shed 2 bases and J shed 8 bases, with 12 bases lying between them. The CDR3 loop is CASSLRVAAEKLFF. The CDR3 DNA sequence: TGTGCCAGCAGCTTACGGGTGGCCGCGGAAAAACTGTTTTTT.

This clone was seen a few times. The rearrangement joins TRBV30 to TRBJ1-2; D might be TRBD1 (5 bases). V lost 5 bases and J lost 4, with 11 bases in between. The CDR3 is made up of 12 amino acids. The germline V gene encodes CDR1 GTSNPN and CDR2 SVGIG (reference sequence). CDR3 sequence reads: CAWYRGIYGYTF. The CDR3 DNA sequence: TGTGCCTGGTATCGGGGGATCTATGGCTACACCTTC. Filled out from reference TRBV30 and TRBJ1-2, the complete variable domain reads SQTIHQWPATLVQPVGSPLSLECTVEGTSNPNLYWYRQAAGRGLQLLFYSVGIGQISSEVPQNLSASRPQDRQFILSSKKLLLSDSGFYLCAWYRGIYGYTFGSGTRLTVV.

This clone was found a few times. CDR3: CAAPLQGLNYGYTF. The CDR3 region has the DNA TGTGCCGCGCCACTACAGGGCCTAAACTATGGCTACACCTTC. The genes are TRBV7-2 and TRBJ1-2, with D possibly matching TRBD1 (6 bases). Germline V gene sequence: CDR1 SGHTA, CDR2 FQGNSA. V was cut by 11 bases and J by 2 bases, with 18 bases left in between. The CDR3 runs 14 residues.

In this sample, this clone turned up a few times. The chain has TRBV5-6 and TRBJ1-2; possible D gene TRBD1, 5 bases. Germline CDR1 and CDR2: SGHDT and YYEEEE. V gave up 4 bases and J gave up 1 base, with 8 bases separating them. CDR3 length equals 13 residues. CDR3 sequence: CASSPDSNYGYTF. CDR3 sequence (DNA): TGTGCCAGCAGCCCCGACAGTAACTATGGCTACACCTTC.

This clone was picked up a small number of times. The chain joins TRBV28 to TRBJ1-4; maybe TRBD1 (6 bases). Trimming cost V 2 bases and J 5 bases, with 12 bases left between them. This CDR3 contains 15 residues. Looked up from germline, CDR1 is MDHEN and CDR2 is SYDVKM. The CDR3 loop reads CASSLGSGENEKLFF. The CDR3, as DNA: TGTGCCAGCAGTTTAGGGTCAGGGGAGAATGAAAAACTGTTTTTT.

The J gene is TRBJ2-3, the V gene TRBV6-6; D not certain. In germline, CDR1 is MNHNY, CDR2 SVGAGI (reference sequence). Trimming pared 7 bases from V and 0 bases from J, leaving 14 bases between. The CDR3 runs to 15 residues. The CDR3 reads CASKTSASSTDTQYF. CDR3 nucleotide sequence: TGTGCCAGCAAGACGAGCGCTTCTAGCACAGATACGCAGTATTTT.

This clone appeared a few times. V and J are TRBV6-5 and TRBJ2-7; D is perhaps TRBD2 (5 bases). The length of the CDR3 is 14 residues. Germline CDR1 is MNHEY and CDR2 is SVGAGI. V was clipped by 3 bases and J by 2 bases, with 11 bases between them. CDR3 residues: CASSYAGVPYEQYF. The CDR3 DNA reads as TGTGCCAGCAGTTATGCCGGGGTCCCCTACGAGCAGTACTTC.

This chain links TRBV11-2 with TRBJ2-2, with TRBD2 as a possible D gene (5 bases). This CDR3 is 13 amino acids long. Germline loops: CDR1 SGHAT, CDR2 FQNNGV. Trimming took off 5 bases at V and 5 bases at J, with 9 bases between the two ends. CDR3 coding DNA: TGTGCCAGCAGCCAAACTAGTACCGGGGAGCTGTTTTTT. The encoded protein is CASSQTSTGELFF.